The 18 T cell receptor beta chains listed next were all sequenced from one sample in a study of cytomegalovirus exposure and HLA in healthy donors. 13 Jbeta primers and 60 Vbeta primers were used for the PCR. Assay used: immunoSEQ multiplex PCR; TCRdb lists only in-frame clones, some missing. The sample has about 130,000 clones, about 76% seen once. The sequenced sample was PBMCs. These receptors all stem from a male donor in good health and CMV-seronegative.

The chain uses TRBV11-2 and TRBJ2-7; D gene ambiguous. CDR1 and CDR2 (germline): SGHAT, FQNNGV. V lost 4 bases and J 9 bases, leaving 10 bases between the germline ends. The CDR3 loop spans 11 amino acids. The CDR3 nucleotides read TGTGCCAGCAGCTCCCGACTTGGGCAGTACTTC. It codes for CASSSRLGQYF.

Only a few counts were recorded for this clone. The rearrangement uses TRBV6-4 and TRBJ2-3; tentatively, D is TRBD2 (6 bases). Trimming stripped 8 bases from V and 2 bases from J, with 17 bases between. This CDR3 has 15 residues. Germline assignment: CDR1 MRHNA and CDR2 SNTAGT. In nucleotides, the CDR3 is TGTGCCAGCGCAGCCGATGGAGGGGCCACAGATACGCAGTATTTT. Protein: CASAADGGATDTQYF.

J is TRBJ2-7 and V is TRBV29-1; tentatively, D is TRBD1 (5 bases). V lost 4 bases and J 0 bases, leaving 10 bases between the germline ends. The CDR3 runs to 13 residues. The germline gives CDR1 SQVTM, CDR2 ANQGSEA. The CDR3 DNA is TGCAGCGTTGTCCAGGGCAACTCCTACGAGCAGTACTTC. This translates into CSVVQGNSYEQYF.

This chain uses TRBV7-2 with TRBJ1-2; unclear D gene. Trimming shortened V by 1 base and J by 6 bases, and 12 bases separated the two germline ends. The germline CDR1 and CDR2 sequences are SGHTA and FQGNSA. This CDR3 has 14 amino acids. The CDR3, as DNA: TGTGCCAGCAGCTTAGAGAAGGGAGTCAATGGCTACACCTTC. It translates to CASSLEKGVNGYTF.

The chain combines TRBV4-1 with TRBJ2-5; 10 bases align to TRBD2. Trimming at V came to 4 bases and at J to 4 bases, leaving 3 bases not matched to a gene. Germline CDR1 reads MGHRA; CDR2 reads YSYEKL. This CDR3 comprises 14 residues. The CDR3 nucleotides read TGCGCCAGCAGCCCCAGCGGGGGGGTAGAGACCCAGTACTTC. This gives the protein CASSPSGGVETQYF.

The chain employs TRBV18 and TRBJ1-2; 8 bases match TRBD1. The V gene end was trimmed by 4 bases and the J gene end by 11 bases; junction bases not matched to a gene: 9. The CDR3 spans 13 residues. The germline V gene encodes CDR1 KGHSH and CDR2 LQKENI. The CDR3 sequence is CASSRPGQDSYTF. The CDR3 region has the DNA TGTGCCAGCTCACGACCGGGACAGGACTCATACACCTTC.

V and J are TRBV5-1 and TRBJ1-5; TRBD1 is a possible D gene (6 bases). V lost 1 base and J lost 7, with 15 bases in between. In germline, CDR1 is SGHRS, CDR2 YFSETQ. There are 15 residues in the CDR3. In DNA form, the CDR3 reads TGCGCCAGCAGCTTGTACACAGGGAAAAACCAGCCCCAGCATTTT. This codes for CASSLYTGKNQPQHF.

This clone has just one count. The chain couples TRBV25-1 to TRBJ2-5, with 7 bases identical to TRBD2. This CDR3 region has 14 residues. Germline lookup yields CDR1 MGHDK and CDR2 SYGVNS. The trim removed 6 bases at V and 5 bases at J, leaving 9 bases unmatched. This CDR3 reads CASSDPGRGETQYF. The CDR3 DNA is TGTGCCAGCAGCGACCCGGGGCGGGGGGAGACCCAGTACTTC.

The chain links TRBV2 to TRBJ1-6; no reliable D call. This CDR3 is 16 amino acids long. V shed 6 bases and J shed 0 bases, with 12 bases lying between them. Germline V gene data show CDR1 as SNHLY and CDR2 as FYNNEI. The CDR3 nucleotides read TGTGCCAGCAGCGAGACCGGGAGCTCCTATAATTCACCCCTCCACTTT. Translated: CASSETGSSYNSPLHF.

This clone occurred a few times. V and J are TRBV27 and TRBJ2-7; 10 positions match TRBD1. V gave up 3 bases and J gave up 1 base; unmatched junction bases: 12. CDR1 is MNHEY, CDR2 SMNVEV, per germline (reference sequence). The CDR3 is 18 amino acids. The CDR3 here is CASSFYRDRGGWSYEQYF. The DNA of the CDR3 is TGTGCCAGCAGTTTTTACCGGGACAGGGGTGGTTGGTCCTACGAGCAGTACTTC.

The V and J genes are TRBV4-3 and TRBJ1-2; the match to TRBD1 covers 7 bases. The CDR3 covers 14 residues. Germline CDR1 reads LGHNA; CDR2 reads YSLEER. V was pared by 2 bases and J by 4 bases, with 4 bases of the junction left unmatched. CDR3 sequence reads: CASSQTGEIYGYTF. The CDR3 region has the DNA TGCGCCAGCAGCCAAACAGGGGAGATCTATGGCTACACCTTC.

The V call is TRBV10-3, the J call TRBJ2-5; 9 bases map to TRBD1. V was clipped by 6 bases and J by 2 bases; unmatched bases: 7. CDR3 length: 15 amino acids. Germline-derived CDR1 and CDR2 are ENHRY and SYGVKD. CDR3 in amino acids: CAIRRQGTGQETQYF. CDR3 nucleotide sequence: TGTGCCATCAGGCGTCAGGGGACAGGGCAAGAGACCCAGTACTTC.

The V and J genes are TRBV4-1 and TRBJ1-2; a possible D gene is TRBD1 (6 bases). Per the germline V gene, CDR1 is MGHRA and CDR2 is YSYEKL. The CDR3 is made up of 16 amino acids. V lost 0 bases and J 4 bases, leaving 15 bases between the germline ends. The CDR3 reads CASSQERRGTLYGYTF. CDR3 DNA sequence: TGCGCCAGCAGCCAAGAGAGGCGGGGGACACTCTATGGCTACACCTTC.

This clone was seen once. The chain uses TRBV7-9 and TRBJ2-3; 9 bases agree with TRBD1. V lost 3 bases, J lost 1 base, and 5 bases stayed unmatched. CDR1 and CDR2 (germline): SEHNR, FQNEAQ (reference sequence). The CDR3 extends over 16 amino acids. CDR3 residues: CASSFPTGGGTDTQYF. The CDR3, as DNA: TGTGCCAGCAGCTTCCCGACAGGGGGTGGCACAGATACGCAGTATTTT.

This CDR3 reads CASSQPGTHGGYTF. The CDR3 DNA is TGCGCCAGCAGCCAACCAGGGACTCATGGGGGCTACACCTTC. V is TRBV4-1 and J is TRBJ1-2, with D maybe TRBD1 (5 bases). The CDR3 consists of 14 residues. The V gene's germline CDR1 is MGHRA and CDR2 YSYEKL. With 2 bases removed from V and 8 bases from J, the gap between germline ends came to 15 bases.

This clone was detected only a few times. The chain recombines TRBV6-5 with TRBJ1-2; tentative D call: TRBD1 (5 bases). With 4 bases removed from V and 8 bases from J, the gap between germline ends came to 20 bases. Germline CDR1 MNHEY, CDR2 SVGAGI. The CDR3 sequence is 15 residues long. The CDR3 DNA sequence: TGTGCCAGCAGTTCAGGCTCCCAGGGACTAGGGGGCTACACCTTC. Translation: CASSSGSQGLGGYTF.

The chain links TRBV7-2 to TRBJ2-2; 9 bases align to TRBD2. The germline V gene encodes CDR1 SGHTA and CDR2 FQGNSA. V lost 2 bases, J lost 6 bases, and 4 bases stayed unmatched. The CDR3 covers 15 residues. The CDR3 is CASSLIAGGPGELFF. CDR3 DNA: TGTGCCAGCAGCTTAATCGCGGGGGGGCCCGGGGAGCTGTTTTTT.

This chain connects TRBV11-2 to TRBJ2-2; D possibly corresponds to TRBD2 (5 bases). CDR3 size: 14 residues. V was pared by 0 bases and J by 3 bases, with 5 bases between. Germline V gene sequence: CDR1 SGHAT, CDR2 FQNNGV. CDR3 in amino acids: CASSLERDTGELFF. DNA of the CDR3: TGTGCCAGCAGCTTAGAGAGGGACACCGGGGAGCTGTTTTTT.